The present T cell receptor beta chain was sequenced within a study of control samples from healthy donors and cancer patients. Germline CDR1 and CDR2: SEHNR and FQNEAQ (reference sequence). The CDR3 loop spans 15 amino acids. V was trimmed by 3 bases and J by 0 bases, leaving 10 bases between them. Only in-frame clones appear in the TCRdb table, and some are missing; sequencing was by immunoSEQ multiplex PCR. The data hold under 70,000 clones, with roughly 95% observed a single time. The sequencing sample was made of blood. This chain uses TRBV7-9 with TRBJ2-3, with D tentatively TRBD2 (5 bases). The sequence came from a woman aged 18-29 years in good health. The CDR3: CASSLPEESTDTQYF. In DNA, the CDR3 is TGTGCCAGCAGCTTGCCGGAGGAAAGCACAGATACGCAGTATTTT.